What follows are 6 T cell receptor beta chains derived from one specimen sequenced in a study of blood T cell repertoires in COVID-19 (dated by TCRdb to about 2020). Libraries were prepared through the immunoSEQ multiplex PCR assay. TCRdb's version of the immuneACCESS table is confined to in-frame rearrangements and falls short of the full clone set. An unresolved V gene accounts for under half of the shortfall where checked; the remainder is of unknown origin. The sample table contains 250,000 to 350,000 clones; only one count was recorded for more than 85% of them. The top ten clonotypes cover about 0.8% of the sample. The sequenced material came from peripheral blood. Receptors were obtained from a man aged 25 to 40 with acute or convalescent COVID-19.

The chain links TRBV24-1 to TRBJ1-2, with 10 bases that match TRBD1. The CDR3 extends over 14 amino acids. Trimming removed 3 bases from V and 8 bases from J; junction bases left unmatched: 5. From germline, CDR1 is KGHDR and CDR2 SFDVKD. CDR3 in DNA: TGTGCCACCAGTGATATTGGACAGGGGGAGGGCTACACCTTC. This gives the protein CATSDIGQGEGYTF.

DNA of the CDR3: TGTGCCAGCAGCTTCCAGGGGAAGCACGAGCAGTACTTC. Translating gives CASSFQGKHEQYF. The chain joins TRBV5-6 to TRBJ2-7, with D possibly matching TRBD1 (6 bases). The CDR3 loop spans 13 amino acids. The germline V gene has CDR1 SGHDT and CDR2 YYEEEE. Deletions cut 2 bases from V and 5 bases from J, with 11 bases between.

The gene calls are TRBV6-2 or TRBV6-3 and TRBJ1-2, with 7 bases that match TRBD1. Germline-derived CDR1 and CDR2 are MNHEY and SVGEGT. After removal of 4 bases from V and 2 bases from J, the junction contained 7 bases not matched to a gene. There are 15 residues in the CDR3. The chain's CDR3 is CASSSTGAGNYGYTF. The DNA of the CDR3 is TGTGCCAGCAGTTCAACAGGGGCAGGAAACTATGGCTACACCTTC.

The rearrangement links TRBV28 to TRBJ1-6; a weak D match, TRBD1 (5 bases). Trimming stripped 8 bases from V and 8 bases from J, with 13 bases between. Germline V lookup: CDR1 MDHEN, CDR2 SYDVKM. The CDR3 sequence is 13 residues long. The chain's CDR3 is CASGGFGDSPLHF. The DNA for the CDR3 is TGTGCCAGCGGGGGGTTCGGGGATTCACCCCTCCACTTT.

The chain has TRBV7-6 and TRBJ1-2; tentatively, D is TRBD1 (5 bases). The CDR3 contains 15 residues. Deletions cut 1 base from V and 4 bases from J, with 13 bases between. Germline lookup yields CDR1 SGHVS and CDR2 FNYEAQ. This chain's CDR3 is CASSLEVDSAYGYTF. CDR3 DNA sequence: TGTGCCAGCAGCTTAGAAGTCGACAGCGCCTATGGCTACACCTTC. Drawing the rest from reference TRBV7-6 and TRBJ1-2, the complete variable domain is GAGVSQSPRYKVTKRGQDVALRCDPISGHVSLYWYRQALGQGPEFLTYFNYEAQQDKSGLPNDRFSAERPEGSISTLTIQRTEQRDSAMYRCASSLEVDSAYGYTFGSGTRLTVV.

The rearrangement uses TRBV19 and TRBJ1-5, with 8 bases aligning to TRBD1. Germline V gene data show CDR1 as LNHDA and CDR2 as SQIVND (reference sequence). After removal of 4 bases from V and 2 bases from J, the junction contained 4 bases not matched to a gene. This CDR3 contains 15 residues. This chain's CDR3 is CASSKPGQGNQPQHF. CDR3 DNA sequence: TGTGCCAGTAGTAAACCGGGACAGGGCAATCAGCCCCAGCATTTT.